Listed below are T cell receptor beta chains from one sample, sequenced in a study of blood T cell repertoires in COVID-19. Using immunoSEQ multiplex PCR, the repertoire was profiled, and TCRdb retains in-frame clones only, with some absent. The profile shows 400,000 to 550,000 clones, roughly 91% of them singletons. The source material was peripheral blood. These receptors were taken from a woman aged 25 to 39 with acute or convalescent COVID-19. Both conserved end residues are part of each CDR3.

TRBJ1-5,TRBV27,CASSPDRTQPQHF
TRBJ2-7,TRBV19,CASSRATGVPYEQYF
TRBJ1-6,TRBV18,CASSPGGSSYNSPLHF
TRBJ1-1,TRBV2,CASSDVLGANTEAFF
TRBJ1-3,TRBV27,CASKPQSVGNTIYF
TRBJ1-1,TRBV10-3,CAISESVRGNTEAFF
TRBJ2-1,TRBV5-4,CASSLVALAGVYNEQFF
TRBJ2-7,TRBV5-1,CASSLQGAPYEQYF
TRBJ2-5,TRBV15,CATSRSEWASGGPTKETQYF
TRBJ1-5,TRBV5-1,CASSWGDRDGNQPQHF
TRBJ2-3,TRBV11-2,CASSFTGFFTDTQYF
TRBJ1-3,TRBV10-3,CAIGKQGPGNTIYF
TRBJ2-1,TRBV6-5,CASSYSLAGGDNEQFF
TRBJ2-1,TRBV7-2,CASSLGRGMRYEQFF
TRBJ2-4,TRBV4-1,CASSPGLAGGQAKNIQYF
TRBJ2-2,TRBV24-1,CATSALGGADTGELFF
TRBJ1-1,TRBV10-2,CASSELTGAEAFF